Below are 13 T cell receptor beta chains sequenced from a single sample in a study of graft-versus-host responses after intestinal transplantation. These receptors lack a known antigen. Generated by immunoSEQ multiplex PCR, the TCRdb table keeps only in-frame clones and is missing some. The table includes 95,000 to 130,000 clones, just over 90% detected once. The sequences come from unstimulated CD4+ T cells sorted from spleen or lymph node cells, collected before intestinal transplant. All receptors come from a human donor who received an intestinal transplant.

The chain employs TRBV18 and TRBJ1-2; D is uncertain. CDR1 is KGHSH and CDR2 is LQKENI in the germline V gene. Trimming pared 2 bases from V and 9 bases from J, leaving 16 bases between. The CDR3 is 14 residues long. The CDR3 loop reads CASSPVLSETSYTF. The CDR3 DNA reads as TGTGCCAGCTCACCAGTGCTCTCGGAGACGAGCTACACCTTC.

This chain connects TRBV2 to TRBJ1-1; unclear D gene. The CDR3 runs to 14 residues. The germline CDR1 and CDR2 sequences are SNHLY and FYNNEI. Trimming took 7 bases from V and 4 from J, leaving 16 bases between them. The CDR3 bases are TGTGCCAGCATACGGCAGGTACAATTCACTGAAGCTTTCTTT. This encodes CASIRQVQFTEAFF.

This chain links TRBV10-3 with TRBJ2-7; D remains ambiguous. V was clipped by 8 bases and J by 2 bases, with 13 bases between them. CDR3 length: 13 residues. In germline, CDR1 is ENHRY, CDR2 SYGVKD. DNA for the CDR3: TGTGCCATCGCAACGCTATCCCCCTACGAGCAGTACTTC. As protein: CAIATLSPYEQYF.

J is TRBJ2-1 and V is TRBV18, with 8 bases lining up with TRBD2. This CDR3 is 15 amino acids long. V shed 2 bases, J shed 5 bases, and the junction held 5 bases outside the gene matches. Germline V lookup: CDR1 KGHSH, CDR2 LQKENI. The CDR3 loop reads CASSPGLAGNNEQFF. CDR3 DNA sequence: TGTGCCAGCTCACCAGGCCTAGCGGGCAACAATGAGCAGTTCTTC.

In this sample, this clone turned up once. In nucleotides, the CDR3 is TGTGCCAGCAACCGCCCCGGAGGCAAAACACCCCTCCACTTT. Translation: CASNRPGGKTPLHF. The chain has TRBV7-2 and TRBJ1-6; D is uncertain. Germline CDR1 and CDR2: SGHTA and FQGNSA. The CDR3 length is 14 residues. V lost 7 bases and J lost 11, with 18 bases in between.

The rearrangement uses TRBV6-1 and TRBJ2-7; 8 bases line up with TRBD1. The CDR3 contains 11 residues. The germline V gene encodes CDR1 MNHNS and CDR2 SASEGT. Here the CDR3 reads CATGVPHEQYF. The CDR3 nucleotides are TGTGCGACAGGGGTTCCCCACGAGCAGTACTTC.

This clone has just a few counts. The CDR3 DNA reads TGTGCCTGGAGTGTAAACAGGGCTAATGAAAAACTGTTTTTT. This codes for CAWSVNRANEKLFF. The chain employs TRBV30 and TRBJ1-4, with D perhaps matching TRBD1 (6 bases). The V and J ends lost 0 bases and 3 bases respectively, with 8 bases between them. Germline CDR1 reads GTSNPN; CDR2 reads SVGIG (reference sequence). This CDR3 is 14 amino acids long. Based on the CDR3 plus reference TRBV30 and TRBJ1-4, the full variable domain is SQTIHQWPATLVQPVGSPLSLECTVEGTSNPNLYWYRQAAGRGLQLLFYSVGIGQISSEVPQNLSASRPQDRQFILSSKKLLLSDSGFYLCAWSVNRANEKLFFGSGTQLSVL.

The chain joins TRBV6-5 to TRBJ1-3, with 7 positions matching TRBD1. CDR3 length: 14 amino acids. Germline CDR1 and CDR2: MNHEY and SVGAGI. With 6 bases clipped from V and 3 bases from J, the junction kept 5 bases outside the gene matches. CDR3 DNA sequence: TGTGCCAGCAGGGGTGGGACAGTTGGAAACACCATATATTTT. Encoded protein: CASRGGTVGNTIYF.

The chain carries TRBV28 and TRBJ2-2; the D gene is possibly TRBD2 (6 bases). The CDR3 length is 15 residues. CDR1 is MDHEN, CDR2 SYDVKM, per germline. Deletions cut 4 bases from V and 1 base from J, with 10 bases between. CDR3: CASSYISGNTGELFF. DNA of the CDR3: TGTGCCAGCAGTTATATTAGCGGGAACACCGGGGAGCTGTTTTTT. Full variable domain (outside the CDR3, taken from reference TRBV28 and TRBJ2-2): DVKVTQSSRYLVKRTGEKVFLECVQDMDHENMFWYRQDPGLGLRLIYFSYDVKMKEKGDIPEGYSVSREKKERFSLILESASTNQTSMYLCASSYISGNTGELFFGEGSRLTVL.

The chain couples TRBV10-1 to TRBJ2-2, with D possibly TRBD1 on 5 matching bases. The germline V and J ends were trimmed by 0 bases and 6 bases, with 8 bases remaining between them. Germline V CDR1 and CDR2: WNHNN, SYGVQD (reference sequence). The CDR3 is 14 amino acids. The CDR3 sequence is CASSESLGAGELFF. DNA for the CDR3: TGCGCCAGCAGTGAGTCGTTAGGGGCCGGGGAGCTGTTTTTT.

This clone has a single count. The gene calls are TRBV10-1 and TRBJ2-2, with no clear D. V was shortened by 2 bases and J by 0 bases, with 10 bases between the two germline ends. The germline V gene encodes CDR1 WNHNN and CDR2 SYGVQD (reference sequence). The CDR3 contains 16 residues. CDR3 region: CASSEDKDPNTGELFF. The CDR3 bases are TGCGCCAGCAGTGAGGACAAGGATCCGAACACCGGGGAGCTGTTTTTT.

The CDR3 region is CASSLFGGRSNEQFF. The CDR3 DNA follows: TGTGCCAGCAGCTTATTCGGGGGGCGGTCGAATGAGCAGTTCTTC. The genes are TRBV7-9 and TRBJ2-1, with D perhaps matching TRBD2 (7 bases). The V end was cut by 2 bases, the J end by 7 bases, with 15 bases between. The germline CDR1 and CDR2 sequences are SEHNR and FQNEAQ (reference sequence). The CDR3 has 15 residues.

This rearrangement joins TRBV28 to TRBJ1-5; TRBD1 is a possible D gene (6 bases). Germline values: CDR1 MDHEN, CDR2 SYDVKM. The CDR3 consists of 17 residues. V lost 3 bases, J lost 4 bases, and 19 bases lay in between. In nucleotides, the CDR3 is TGTGCCAGCAGTTTGCGATCAGGGGTGATGTGGAATCAGCCCCAGCATTTT. This codes for CASSLRSGVMWNQPQHF. The full variable domain, in which reference TRBV28 and TRBJ1-5 provide the parts outside the CDR3, is DVKVTQSSRYLVKRTGEKVFLECVQDMDHENMFWYRQDPGLGLRLIYFSYDVKMKEKGDIPEGYSVSREKKERFSLILESASTNQTSMYLCASSLRSGVMWNQPQHFGDGTRLSIL.